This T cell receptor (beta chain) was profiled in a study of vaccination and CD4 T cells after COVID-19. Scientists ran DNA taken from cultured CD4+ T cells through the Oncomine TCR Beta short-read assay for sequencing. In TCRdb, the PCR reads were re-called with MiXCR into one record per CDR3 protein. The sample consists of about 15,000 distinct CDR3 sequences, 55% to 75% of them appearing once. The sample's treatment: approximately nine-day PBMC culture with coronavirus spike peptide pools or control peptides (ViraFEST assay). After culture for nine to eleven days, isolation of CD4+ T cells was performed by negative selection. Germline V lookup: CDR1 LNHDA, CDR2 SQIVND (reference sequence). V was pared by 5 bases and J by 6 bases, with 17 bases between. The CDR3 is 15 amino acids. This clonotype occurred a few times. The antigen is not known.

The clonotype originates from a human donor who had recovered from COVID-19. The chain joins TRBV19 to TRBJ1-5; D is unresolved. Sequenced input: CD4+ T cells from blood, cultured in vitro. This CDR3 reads CASSYAAGPGQPQHF. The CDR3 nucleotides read TGTGCCAGTAGTTACGCCGCGGGTCCCGGTCAGCCCCAGCATTTT.